The present TCR beta chain was sequenced within a study of cytomegalovirus exposure and HLA in healthy donors. In regard to this clone: Antigen: not known.

A multiplex PCR was run with 60 Vbeta primers and 13 Jbeta primers. Generated by immunoSEQ multiplex PCR, the TCRdb table keeps only in-frame clones and is missing some. In the table there are roughly 160,000 clones, approximately 84% of which are singletons. V was clipped by 6 bases and J by 8 bases; unmatched bases: 11. In germline, CDR1 is MDHEN, CDR2 SYDVKM. This CDR3 has 15 amino acids. Study results and limitations: Using a false discovery rate of 0.05, a later analysis showed that approximately 18,000 TCR beta sequences were associated with HLA alleles.

The chain combines TRBV28 with TRBJ2-1, with 9 bases fitting TRBD1. The source is a woman in her forties or fifties in good health and CMV-seropositive. Sequencing was carried out using PBMCs. CDR3 nucleotide sequence: TGTGCCAGCAGGGGAAGGACAGGGGTGCGTGATGAGCAGTTCTTC. As protein: CASRGRTGVRDEQFF.